This entry features one T cell receptor (beta chain) sequence. Its antigen is not known. Germline values: CDR1 MDHEN, CDR2 SYDVKM. The CDR3 is made up of 13 amino acids. V gave up 7 bases and J gave up 2 bases; unmatched junction bases: 2. This sample was included in a study of OX40 agonist ivuxolimab in advanced cancers. Looking at the study overall: Every patient in dose escalation had hepatocellular carcinoma, melanoma, renal cell or head and neck cancer. From 23 to 79 years was the age range, with a mean of 60 years, and around 84% were male. Study-wide results and limits: Certain nonresponding patients likewise had low normalized T-cell clonal expansion.

The repertoire was sequenced with immunoSEQ multiplex PCR; TCRdb's copy has only in-frame clones and lacks some. There are fewer than 90,000 clones in the sample; about 85% occur only once, and 8% lies in the top ten. This chain uses TRBV28 with TRBJ2-5, with 9 bases that match TRBD1. Sequencing used CD4+ or CD8+ T cells sorted from blood, obtained in a trial of the OX40 agonist ivuxolimab. The sequence was obtained from an adult with an advanced solid tumor such as melanoma, head and neck, liver or kidney cancer. The DNA of the CDR3 is TGTGCCAGCACCGGGACAGGGCAAGAGACCCAGTACTTC. Its translation: CASTGTGQETQYF.